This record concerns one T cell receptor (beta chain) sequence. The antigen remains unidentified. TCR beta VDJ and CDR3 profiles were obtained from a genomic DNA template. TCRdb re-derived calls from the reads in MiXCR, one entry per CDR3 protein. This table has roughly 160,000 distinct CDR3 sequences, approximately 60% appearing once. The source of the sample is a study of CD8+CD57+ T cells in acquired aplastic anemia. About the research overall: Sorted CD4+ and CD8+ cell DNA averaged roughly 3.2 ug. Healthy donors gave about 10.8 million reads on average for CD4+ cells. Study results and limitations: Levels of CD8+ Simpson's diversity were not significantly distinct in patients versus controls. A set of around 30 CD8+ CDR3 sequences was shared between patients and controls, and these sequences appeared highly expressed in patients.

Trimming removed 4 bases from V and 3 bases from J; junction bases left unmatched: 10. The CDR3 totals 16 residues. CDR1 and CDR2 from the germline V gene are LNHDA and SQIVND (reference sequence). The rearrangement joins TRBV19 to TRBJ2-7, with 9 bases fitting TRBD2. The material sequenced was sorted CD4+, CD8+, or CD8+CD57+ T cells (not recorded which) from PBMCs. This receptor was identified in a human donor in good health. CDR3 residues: CASSSGGRAVDYEQYF. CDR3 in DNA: TGTGCCAGTAGTAGCGGCGGGAGGGCCGTGGACTACGAGCAGTACTTC.